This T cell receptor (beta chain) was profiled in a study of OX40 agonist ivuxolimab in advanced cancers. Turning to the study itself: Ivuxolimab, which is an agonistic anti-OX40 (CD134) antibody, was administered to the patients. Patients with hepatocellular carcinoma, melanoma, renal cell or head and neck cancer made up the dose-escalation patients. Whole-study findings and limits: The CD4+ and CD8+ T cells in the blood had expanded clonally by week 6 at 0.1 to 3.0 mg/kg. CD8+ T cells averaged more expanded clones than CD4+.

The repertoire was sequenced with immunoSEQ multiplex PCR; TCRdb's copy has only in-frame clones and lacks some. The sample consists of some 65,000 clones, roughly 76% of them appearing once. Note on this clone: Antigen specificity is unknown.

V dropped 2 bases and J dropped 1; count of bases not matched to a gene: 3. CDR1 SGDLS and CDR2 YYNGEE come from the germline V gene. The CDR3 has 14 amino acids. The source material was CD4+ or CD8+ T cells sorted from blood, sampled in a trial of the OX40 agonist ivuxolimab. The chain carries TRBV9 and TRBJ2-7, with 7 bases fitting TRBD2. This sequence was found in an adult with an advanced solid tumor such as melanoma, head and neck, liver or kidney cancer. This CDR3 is CASSVGAGSYEQYF. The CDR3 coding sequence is TGTGCCAGCAGCGTGGGAGCGGGGTCCTACGAGCAGTACTTC.